In its sample, the clone carrying this T cell receptor beta chain was seen a few times. This entry is derived from a study of beta chain features in type 1 diabetes. Per germline, CDR1 LNHNV and CDR2 YYDKDF (reference sequence). The CDR3 has 12 residues. Trimming took off 8 bases at V and 7 bases at J, with 9 bases between the two ends. cDNA synthesis used the whole RNA isolate, giving expressed TCRB sequences. The protocol was immunoSEQ multiplex PCR, while the TCRdb copy is restricted to in-frame clones and leaves out a portion. The sample records 110,000 to 150,000 clones, roughly 9.7% being singletons.

Sequenced input: central memory CD4+ T cells from blood. The clonotype originates from a woman between 40 and 55 years old in good health. This chain connects TRBV15 to TRBJ1-6; maybe TRBD1 (6 bases). The CDR3 DNA sequence: TGTGCCACCGCAGGGGAAAATTCACCCCTCCACTTT. It translates to CATAGENSPLHF.